This T cell receptor beta chain was profiled in a study of Ad26.COV2.S vaccination and SARS-CoV-2 variants. Study overall: In the study, Ad26.COV2.S was injected intramuscularly once, or twice 56 days apart. Regarding the study as a whole: TCR breadth and depth analyses may have underestimated total T cell responses. Similar non-spike TCR breadth was observed in recipients of vaccine and of placebo.

TCRdb's copy holds only in-frame clones and misses some; the assay was immunoSEQ multiplex PCR. The sample includes about 460,000 clones, approximately 90% seen only once; the top ten take roughly 1.7%. The V end was cut by 1 base, the J end by 3 bases, with 15 bases between. Germline assignment: CDR1 SGHNT and CDR2 YYREEE (reference sequence). This CDR3 is built from 16 residues. The treatment here: 15 to 20 received Ad26.COV2.S at low or high dose, single or two shots; about 5 received placebo; per-sample allocation not given. Specimens were obtained on day 63 following the first vaccine or placebo injection. As for this clone: What it recognizes is unknown.

The source of this sequence is a person between 18 and 60 years old who received the Ad26.COV2.S COVID-19 vaccine or a placebo. The chain joins TRBV5-4 to TRBJ2-3, with D perhaps matching TRBD2 (6 bases). This material consisted of peripheral blood, taken in a trial of Ad26.COV2.S vaccine versus placebo. The CDR3 protein is CASSLKRTGETDTQYF. Here the CDR3 DNA reads TGTGCCAGCAGCTTGAAAAGAACGGGGGAGACAGATACGCAGTATTTT.